There are a few counts of the clone carrying this T cell receptor beta chain. TCRdb's table, derived via immunoSEQ multiplex PCR, lists solely in-frame clones and lacks some. The sample holds around 110,000 clones, more than 65% seen once. Germline CDR1 is DFQATT and CDR2 is SNEGSKA (reference sequence). The V gene lost 3 bases and the J gene lost 8 bases, with 10 bases spanning the gap. CDR3 length: 11 amino acids. The sample belongs to a study of radiotherapy plus CTLA-4 blockade in lung cancer. This sequence originates from a human donor with non-small cell lung cancer that progressed on radiotherapy plus ipilimumab. Some clones in this sample may be carry-over from other donors' samples. The sample was peripheral blood, taken from a patient treated with radiotherapy plus ipilimumab. The chain recombines TRBV20-1 with TRBJ1-2; perhaps TRBD1 as D (5 bases). This CDR3 reads CSASRGEGYTF. The CDR3 DNA is TGCAGTGCTAGTCGGGGGGAGGGCTACACCTTC.